These 7 T cell receptor beta chains were all obtained from the same sample, sequenced in a study of shared clonotypes between healthy human individuals. TCRdb keeps only in-frame clones here, not all; method: immunoSEQ multiplex PCR. The data show some 2.3 million clones, approximately 93% seen once. The sample comprised naive CD4+ T cells from PBMCs. Subset indicated: CD45RA+ positively selected. Receptors originate from a man younger than 30 in good health. Some clones in this sample may be carry-over from other donors' samples.

To note about this clone: Other DNA sequences in the same sample also yield this CDR3. The chain links TRBV5-1 to TRBJ2-1, with 14 positions matching TRBD2. CDR1 SGHRS and CDR2 YFSETQ come from the germline V gene. The CDR3 sequence is 15 residues long. V lost 5 bases and J lost 6; bases outside the gene matches: 4. CDR3 nucleotide sequence: TGCGCCAGCAGTCCGGGACTAGCGGGAGCCAATGAGCAGTTCTTC. Its protein product is CASSPGLAGANEQFF.

V and J are TRBV10-3 and TRBJ2-1; D not certain. Trimming shortened V by 2 bases and J by 7 bases, and 9 bases separated the two germline ends. The length of the CDR3 is 13 residues. Germline-derived CDR1 and CDR2 are ENHRY and SYGVKD. The DNA of the CDR3 is TGTGCCATCAGTGAGGTTATGGGGAATGAGCAGTTCTTC. Its translation: CAISEVMGNEQFF.

The CDR3 region has the DNA TGTGCCAGCAGTGACAGGTTGAGCTCCTACAATGAGCAGTTCTTC. This sequence encodes CASSDRLSSYNEQFF. This sequence joins TRBV28 and TRBJ2-1, with D perhaps TRBD1 (6 bases). The CDR3 sequence is 15 residues long. The V end was cut by 5 bases, the J end by 0 bases, with 11 bases between. CDR1 and CDR2 from the germline V gene are MDHEN and SYDVKM.

This chain joins TRBV29-1 and TRBJ1-2; possible D gene TRBD1, 6 bases. V was shortened by 6 bases and J by 6 bases, with 14 bases between the two germline ends. The CDR3 consists of 12 residues. CDR1 is SQVTM, CDR2 ANQGSEA, per germline. This CDR3 is CSVRRGDHGYTF. CDR3 DNA sequence: TGCAGCGTCCGCAGGGGTGATCATGGCTACACCTTC.

This clone was detected only once. The chain links TRBV28 to TRBJ1-1; tentatively, D is TRBD1 (5 bases). The V and J ends lost 3 bases and 4 bases respectively, with 9 bases between them. This CDR3 has 13 amino acids. CDR1 and CDR2 from the germline V gene are MDHEN and SYDVKM. This chain's CDR3 is CASSFAGFTEAFF. The CDR3 nucleotides read TGTGCCAGCAGTTTTGCAGGGTTCACTGAAGCTTTCTTT. The full variable domain, its missing parts supplied by reference TRBV28 and TRBJ1-1, is DVKVTQSSRYLVKRTGEKVFLECVQDMDHENMFWYRQDPGLGLRLIYFSYDVKMKEKGDIPEGYSVSREKKERFSLILESASTNQTSMYLCASSFAGFTEAFFGQGTRLTVV.

The CDR3 region is CASSFRTADNEQFF. The CDR3 coding sequence is TGCGCCAGCAGCTTCCGGACAGCCGACAATGAGCAGTTCTTC. The V gene is TRBV5-1, the J gene TRBJ2-1; possible D gene TRBD1, 6 bases. Between the trimmed V and J ends, which lost 2 bases and 5 bases, there was a span of 11 bases. The length of the CDR3 is 14 residues. CDR1 is SGHRS, CDR2 YFSETQ, per germline.

This chain links TRBV7-2 with TRBJ2-3; D is perhaps TRBD1 (6 bases). From germline, CDR1 is SGHTA and CDR2 FQGNSA. V lost 3 bases, J lost 2 bases, and 12 bases lay in between. CDR3 length: 15 residues. The CDR3 nucleotides read TGTGCCAGCAGCTTTACGACAGGAAACACAGATACGCAGTATTTT. It specifies CASSFTTGNTDTQYF.